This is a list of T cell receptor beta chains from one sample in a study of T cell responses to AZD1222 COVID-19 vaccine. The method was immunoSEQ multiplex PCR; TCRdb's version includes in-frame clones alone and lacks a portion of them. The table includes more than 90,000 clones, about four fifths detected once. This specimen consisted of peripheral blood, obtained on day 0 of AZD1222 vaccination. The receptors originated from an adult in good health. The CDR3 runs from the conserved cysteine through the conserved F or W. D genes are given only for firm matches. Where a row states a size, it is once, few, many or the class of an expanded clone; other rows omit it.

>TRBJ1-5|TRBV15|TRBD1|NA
CATSRLSQGRGNQPQHF
TGTGCCACCAGCAGACTATCACAGGGGCGGGGCAATCAGCCCCAGCATTTT
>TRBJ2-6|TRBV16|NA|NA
CASSQRESGANVLTF
TGTGCCAGCAGCCAAAGGGAATCTGGGGCCAACGTCCTGACTTTC
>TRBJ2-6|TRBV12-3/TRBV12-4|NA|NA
CASTRGGANVLTF
TGTGCCAGCACCCGGGGTGGGGCCAACGTCCTGACTTTC
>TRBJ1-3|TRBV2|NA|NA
CASIPGLVISGNTIYF
TGTGCCAGCATACCGGGTTTGGTTATTTCTGGAAACACCATATATTTT
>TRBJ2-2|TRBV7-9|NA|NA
CASRAAGELFF
TGTGCGTCTAGGGCGGCCGGGGAGCTGTTTTTT
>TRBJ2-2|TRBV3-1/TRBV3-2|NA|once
CASSQTVAGGELFF
TGTGCCAGCAGCCAAACCGTTGCGGGCGGGGAGCTGTTTTTT
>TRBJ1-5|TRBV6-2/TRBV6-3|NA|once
CASSSLASNQPQHF
TGTGCCAGCAGTTCGTTAGCTAGCAATCAGCCCCAGCATTTT
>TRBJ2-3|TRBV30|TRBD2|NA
CAWTRTSGGLAQYF
TGTGCCTGGACCCGGACTAGCGGGGGTCTGGCGCAGTATTTT
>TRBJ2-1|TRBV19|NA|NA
CASSIDGSYNEQFF
TGTGCCAGTAGTATTGACGGCTCCTACAATGAGCAGTTCTTC
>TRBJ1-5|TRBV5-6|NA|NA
CASSSRPGQPQHF
TGTGCCAGCAGCTCTAGACCGGGTCAGCCCCAGCATTTT
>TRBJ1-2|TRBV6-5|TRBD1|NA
CASRETGVAYGYTF
TGTGCCAGCAGAGAGACAGGGGTGGCCTATGGCTACACCTTC
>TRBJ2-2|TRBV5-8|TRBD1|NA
CASSRRTGRTGELFF
TGTGCCAGCAGCCGCCGGACAGGGCGCACCGGGGAGCTGTTTTTT
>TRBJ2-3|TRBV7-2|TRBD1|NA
CASSPMGQPDTQYF
TGTGCCAGCAGCCCTATGGGACAGCCAGATACGCAGTATTTT
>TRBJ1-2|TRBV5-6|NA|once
CASSLVVTGILNYGYTF
TGTGCCAGCAGCTTGGTTGTGACAGGCATACTTAACTATGGCTACACCTTC
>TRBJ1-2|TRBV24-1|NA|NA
CATSDTGRGYGYTF
TGTGCCACCAGTGATACAGGGAGGGGATATGGCTACACCTTC
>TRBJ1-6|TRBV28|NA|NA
CASRQGYSYNSPLHF
TGTGCCAGCAGGCAGGGTTACTCCTATAATTCACCCCTCCACTTT
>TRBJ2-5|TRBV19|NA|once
CASSIGGALGETQYF
TGTGCCAGTAGTATAGGCGGGGCACTCGGGGAGACCCAGTACTTC
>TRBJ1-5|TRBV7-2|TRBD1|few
CASSPRGYSNQPQHF
TGTGCCAGCAGCCCCAGGGGGTATAGCAATCAGCCCCAGCATTTT
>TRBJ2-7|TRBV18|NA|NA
CASSPIGAYEQYF
TGTGCCAGCTCACCTATCGGGGCCTACGAGCAGTACTTC
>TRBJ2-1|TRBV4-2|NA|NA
CASSQLQGSSYNEQFF
TGTGCCAGCAGCCAGTTACAGGGCAGCTCCTACAATGAGCAGTTCTTC
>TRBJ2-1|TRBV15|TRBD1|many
CADQPGQGASSGYNEQFF
TGTGCCGACCAGCCCGGACAGGGGGCATCTAGCGGATACAATGAGCAGTTCTTC
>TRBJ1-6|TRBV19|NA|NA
CASNLGKDNSPLHF
TGTGCCAGTAATTTGGGAAAGGATAATTCACCCCTCCACTTT
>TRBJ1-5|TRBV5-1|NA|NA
CASSLSGTNQPQHF
TGCGCCAGCAGCTTGTCAGGGACCAATCAGCCCCAGCATTTT
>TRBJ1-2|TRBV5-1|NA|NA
CASSLSGASIYGYTF
TGCGCCAGCAGCTTGTCAGGAGCCTCCATCTATGGCTACACCTTC
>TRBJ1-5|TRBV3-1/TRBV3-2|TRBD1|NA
CASSQDRSNQPQHF
TGTGCCAGCAGCCAGGACAGGAGTAATCAGCCCCAGCATTTT
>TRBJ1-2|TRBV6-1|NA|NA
CASSERDGDGYTF
TGTGCCAGCAGTGAAAGAGACGGAGATGGCTACACCTTC
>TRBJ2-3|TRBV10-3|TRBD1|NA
CAISGQGTSTDTQYF
TGTGCCATCAGCGGACAGGGGACCAGCACAGATACGCAGTATTTT
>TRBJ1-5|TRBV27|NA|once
CASSLQYNQPQHF
TGTGCCAGCAGTTTACAGTACAATCAGCCCCAGCATTTT
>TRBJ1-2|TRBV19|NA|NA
CASSIEGQWYGYTF
TGTGCCAGTAGTATTGAGGGGCAGTGGTATGGCTACACCTTC
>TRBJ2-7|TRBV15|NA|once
CATSKGHRTFYEQYF
TGTGCCACCAGCAAAGGACATCGGACTTTCTACGAGCAGTACTTC
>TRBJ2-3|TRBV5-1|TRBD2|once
CASSLGRGPSTDTQYF
TGCGCCAGCAGCCTAGGGAGGGGTCCCAGCACAGATACGCAGTATTTT
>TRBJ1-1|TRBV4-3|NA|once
CASSQGRTHMNTEAFF
TGCGCCAGCAGCCAGGGACGGACACATATGAACACTGAAGCTTTCTTT
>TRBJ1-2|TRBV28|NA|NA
CASRAGWRDGYTF
TGTGCCAGCAGGGCGGGGTGGAGGGATGGCTACACCTTC
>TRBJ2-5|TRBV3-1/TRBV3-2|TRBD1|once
CASSLTGLKGAQYF
TGTGCCAGCAGCCTGACAGGGCTCAAAGGGGCCCAGTACTTC
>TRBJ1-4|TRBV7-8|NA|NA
CASSPVDAANEKLFF
TGTGCCAGCAGCCCGGTGGACGCGGCTAATGAAAAACTGTTTTTT
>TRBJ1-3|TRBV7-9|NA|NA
CASSLDGSSGNTIYF
TGTGCCAGCAGCTTAGATGGTAGCTCTGGAAACACCATATATTTT
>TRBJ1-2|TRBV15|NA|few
CATSKMKSDYGYTF
TGTGCCACCAGCAAAATGAAATCGGACTATGGCTACACCTTC
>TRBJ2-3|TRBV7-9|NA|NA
CASSTTDTQYF
TGTGCCAGCAGCACCACAGATACGCAGTATTTT
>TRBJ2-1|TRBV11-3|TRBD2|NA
CASSLDQLAGGGNEQFF
TGTGCCAGCAGCTTAGATCAACTGGCGGGGGGCGGAAATGAGCAGTTCTTC
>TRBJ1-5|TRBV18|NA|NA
CASVMSGEGQPQHF
TGTGCCAGCGTCATGTCGGGTGAAGGGCAGCCCCAGCATTTT
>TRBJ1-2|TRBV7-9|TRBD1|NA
CASSRDRAQGYTF
TGTGCCAGCAGCCGGGACAGGGCGCAAGGCTACACCTTC
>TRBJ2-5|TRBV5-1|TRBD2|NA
CASTLDSGGSWETQYF
TGCGCCAGCACCTTGGATAGCGGGGGGTCCTGGGAGACCCAGTACTTC
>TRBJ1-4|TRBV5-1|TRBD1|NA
CASSWQGQVGEKLFF
TGCGCCAGCAGCTGGCAAGGACAGGTGGGGGAAAAACTGTTTTTT
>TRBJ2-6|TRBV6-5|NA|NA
CASRAGANVLTF
TGTGCCAGCAGGGCTGGGGCCAACGTCCTGACTTTC
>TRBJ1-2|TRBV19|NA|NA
CASTQRQVYGYTF
TGTGCCAGTACCCAACGGCAAGTCTATGGCTACACCTTC
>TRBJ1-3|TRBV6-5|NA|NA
CASTSGGNTIYF
TGTGCCAGCACTTCGGGGGGAAACACCATATATTTT
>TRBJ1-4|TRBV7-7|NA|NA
CASSPSTGEKLFF
TGTGCTAGCAGCCCGTCGACGGGAGAAAAACTGTTTTTT
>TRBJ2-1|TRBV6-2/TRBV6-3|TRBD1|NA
CASSGTGGYEQFF
TGTGCCAGCAGTGGGACAGGTGGGTATGAGCAGTTCTTC
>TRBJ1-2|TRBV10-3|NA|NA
CAISRPNEGYTF
TGTGCCATAAGCAGGCCTAACGAAGGCTACACCTTC
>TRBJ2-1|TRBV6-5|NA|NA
CASRIGREQFF
TGTGCCAGCAGGATTGGGAGAGAGCAGTTCTTC
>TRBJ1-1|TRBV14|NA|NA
CASSQDWATEAFF
TGTGCCAGCAGCCAAGATTGGGCCACTGAAGCTTTCTTT
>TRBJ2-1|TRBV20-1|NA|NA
CSASMGEQFF
TGCAGTGCTAGCATGGGTGAGCAGTTCTTC
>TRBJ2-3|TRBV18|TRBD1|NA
CASSPQGGGGTDTQYF
TGTGCCAGCTCACCCCAAGGGGGCGGAGGCACAGATACGCAGTATTTT
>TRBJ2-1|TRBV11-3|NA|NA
CASSWDSYNEQFF
TGTGCCAGCAGCTGGGACTCCTACAATGAGCAGTTCTTC
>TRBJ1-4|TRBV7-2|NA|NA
CASSLGAGVEEKLFF
TGTGCCAGCAGCTTAGGAGCAGGGGTTGAGGAAAAACTGTTTTTT
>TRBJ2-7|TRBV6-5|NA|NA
CASSFRDGPYEQYF
TGTGCCAGCAGTTTCCGGGACGGACCCTACGAGCAGTACTTC
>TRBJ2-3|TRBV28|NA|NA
CASSSSHRGRSTDTQYF
TGTGCCAGCAGTTCCTCCCACCGGGGGAGAAGCACAGATACGCAGTATTTT